The subject of this entry is one TCR beta chain. This clone occurred a few times. No cognate antigen has been identified for it. No base quality information exists; no much larger clone differs at one position. This sample was included in a study of T cell responses to AZD1222 COVID-19 vaccine (dated by TCRdb to the early 2020s). For the study in its entirety: AZD1222 recipients with second doses at about 4 weeks or about 12 weeks were pooled, because spike-specific TCR depth and breadth did not differ between schedules. A total of around 240 trial participants underwent TCR sequencing, of whom 200 to 220 received two doses of AZD1222 and about 25 received two doses of the MenACWY control vaccine. Enrollment into the trials was organized by age into subgroups of 18-55, 56-69 and 70-plus years, and those subgroups contained approximately 150, 30 and 60 TCR-sequenced participants, respectively.

Looking up the germline V gene yields CDR1 MNHEY and CDR2 SVGAGI. V is pruned by 6 bases and J by 8 bases, leaving 9 bases of the junction without a gene match. The CDR3 starts with the cysteine, ends with the phenylalanine, and has 14 residues. Only the CDR3 DNA is retained, 42 bases long and in frame from the first base. What this sample's time point label stands for: baseline before first vaccination. Samples from vaccinated people were obtained from the UK trials COV001 and COV002, which included a single-blind randomized controlled phase 2/3 trial of AZD1222 (ChAdOx1 nCoV-19) in healthy adults. For TCRbeta chain sequencing, PBMC samples were collected from trial participants at day 0 and at day 28 after the second dose. The CDR3 regions of human TCRbeta chains were analyzed by immunosequencing. As for the authors' bioinformatics: Repertoire TCRs were matched against a reference library of SARS-CoV-2-specific TCRs generated with the MIRA antigen-specificity platform. Breadth meant the fraction of unique TCRs that were SARS-CoV-2-associated, whereas depth meant the fraction of total T cells that were SARS-CoV-2-associated. Using the MIRA data, every spike-specific TCR was mapped to the spike region that the TCR reacted to and assigned to either a CD4 or a CD8 class. Log10-transformed breadth and depth values were compared by one-way ANOVA with Sidak's multiple comparisons tests. In its TCRdb copy, this immuneACCESS table keeps in-frame sequences only and misses some clones. Where compared with another copy, unresolved V genes explain less than half of these, and the others have no known cause. The DNA gave D and trimming, while V, J and clone size come from that table. A total of 120,000 to 150,000 clones appear in this sample, roughly nine tenths of them only once. The ten top clones hold roughly 4.7% of the sample.

Study-wide conclusions, independent of this receptor: A significant rise in spike-specific TCR breadth and depth was observed after two AZD1222 doses relative to day 0 and relative to MenACWY recipients. Reportedly, almost half of the unique spike-specific TCRs recognized epitopes lying outside the regions that are mutated in the B.1.351 and B.1.1.7 variants. No day 14 peak-response samples were available, so repertoires were characterized only after the peak T cell response. Vaccine-associated CD4 TCRs spanned the whole spike protein, with dominant responses in regions 160-218 and 743-854. The 56-69-year group was small, and its depth increase did not reach significance, likely because of low power. Participants were mostly white British, with more females than males. The authors suggested clonal diversity may have been underestimated. Conclusions about previously exposed vaccinees are limited, since just a handful of AZD1222 recipients were seropositive for SARS-CoV-2 at baseline.

The input for sequencing was peripheral blood, taken on day 0 of AZD1222 vaccination. The V and J segments used are TRBV6-5 and TRBJ1-4; TRBD1 aligns with 7 central bases. The TCR sequence derives from an adult in good health. The CDR3 reads as follows: CASSPTGHSEKLFF. The DNA is as follows: TGTGCCAGCAGCCCGACAGGGCATAGCGAAAAACTGTTTTTT.